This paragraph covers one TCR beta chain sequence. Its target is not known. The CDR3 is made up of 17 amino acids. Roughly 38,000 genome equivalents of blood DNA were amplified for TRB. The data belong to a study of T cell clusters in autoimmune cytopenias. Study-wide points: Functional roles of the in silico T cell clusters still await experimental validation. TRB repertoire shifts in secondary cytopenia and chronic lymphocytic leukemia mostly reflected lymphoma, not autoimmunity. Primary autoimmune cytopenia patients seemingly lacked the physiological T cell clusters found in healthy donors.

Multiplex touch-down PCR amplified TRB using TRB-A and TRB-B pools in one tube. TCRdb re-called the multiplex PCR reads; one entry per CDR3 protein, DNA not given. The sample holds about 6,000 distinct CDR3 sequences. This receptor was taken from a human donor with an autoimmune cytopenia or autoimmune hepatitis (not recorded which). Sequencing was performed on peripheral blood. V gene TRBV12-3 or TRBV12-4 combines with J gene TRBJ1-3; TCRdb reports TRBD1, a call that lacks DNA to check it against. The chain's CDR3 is CASSYSTRAVSGNTIYF.